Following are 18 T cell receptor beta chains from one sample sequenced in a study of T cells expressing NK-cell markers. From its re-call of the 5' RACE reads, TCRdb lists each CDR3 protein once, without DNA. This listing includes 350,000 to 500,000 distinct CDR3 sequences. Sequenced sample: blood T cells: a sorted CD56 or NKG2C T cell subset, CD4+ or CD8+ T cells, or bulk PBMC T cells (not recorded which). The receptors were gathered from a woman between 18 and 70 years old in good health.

The CDR3 sequence is CASSWGAAGSTDTQYF. The chain is built from TRBV5-1 and TRBJ2-3; checking the TCRdb D call of TRBD2 is not possible without DNA. The CDR3 totals 16 residues. Germline assignment: CDR1 SGHRS and CDR2 YFSETQ.

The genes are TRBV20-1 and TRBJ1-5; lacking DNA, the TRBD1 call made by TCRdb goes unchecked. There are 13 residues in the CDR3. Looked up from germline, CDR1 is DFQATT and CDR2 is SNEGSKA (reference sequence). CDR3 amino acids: CSAPGTGNQPQHF.

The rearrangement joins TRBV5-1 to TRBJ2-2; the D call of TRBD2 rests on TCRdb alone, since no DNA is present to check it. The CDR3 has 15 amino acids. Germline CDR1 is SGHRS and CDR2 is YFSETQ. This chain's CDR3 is CASSLDGRDTGELFF.

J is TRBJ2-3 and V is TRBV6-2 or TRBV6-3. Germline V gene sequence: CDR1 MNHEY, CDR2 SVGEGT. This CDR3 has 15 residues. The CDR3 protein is CASSYSSPSTDTQYF.

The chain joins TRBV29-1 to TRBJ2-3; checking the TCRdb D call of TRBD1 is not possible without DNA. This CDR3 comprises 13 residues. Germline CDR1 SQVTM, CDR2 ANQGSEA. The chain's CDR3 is CSVESPGEDTQYF.

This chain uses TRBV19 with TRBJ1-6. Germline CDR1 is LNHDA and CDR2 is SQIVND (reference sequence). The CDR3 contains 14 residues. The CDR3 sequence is CASTSGSYNSPLHF. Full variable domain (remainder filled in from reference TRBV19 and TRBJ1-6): DGGITQSPKYLFRKEGQNVTLSCEQNLNHDAMYWYRQDPGQGLRLIYYSQIVNDFQKGDIAEGYSVSREKKESFPLTVTSAQKNPTAFYLCASTSGSYNSPLHFGNGTRLTVT.

The CDR3 is CASSPPGLAGGVSYEQYF. The chain joins TRBV25-1 to TRBJ2-7; the D gene TCRdb calls, TRBD2, cannot be checked with no DNA. Germline V gene sequence: CDR1 MGHDK, CDR2 SYGVNS. This CDR3 has 18 amino acids.

The CDR3 sequence is CSDDNLPGLAGGRPYNEQFF. This sequence joins TRBV29-1 and TRBJ2-1; TCRdb designates TRBD2, a call that cannot be tested without DNA. From germline, CDR1 is SQVTM and CDR2 ANQGSEA. The CDR3 is 20 residues long.

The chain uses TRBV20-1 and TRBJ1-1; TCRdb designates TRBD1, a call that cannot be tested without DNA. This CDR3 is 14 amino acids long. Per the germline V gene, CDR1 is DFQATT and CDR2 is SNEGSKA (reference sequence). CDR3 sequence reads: CSASPGAWNTEAFF.

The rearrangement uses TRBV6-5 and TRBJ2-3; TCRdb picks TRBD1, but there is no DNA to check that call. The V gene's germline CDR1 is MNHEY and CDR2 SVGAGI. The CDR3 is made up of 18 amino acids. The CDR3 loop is CASSFWGFGQGGTDTQYF.

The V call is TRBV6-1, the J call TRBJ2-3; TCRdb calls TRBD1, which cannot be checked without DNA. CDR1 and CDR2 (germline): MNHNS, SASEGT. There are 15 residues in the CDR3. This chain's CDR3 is CASSPPGPHTDTQYF.

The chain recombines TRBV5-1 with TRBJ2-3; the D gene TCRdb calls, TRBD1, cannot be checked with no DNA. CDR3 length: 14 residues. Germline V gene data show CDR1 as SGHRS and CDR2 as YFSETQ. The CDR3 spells CASSFPLSTDTQYF.

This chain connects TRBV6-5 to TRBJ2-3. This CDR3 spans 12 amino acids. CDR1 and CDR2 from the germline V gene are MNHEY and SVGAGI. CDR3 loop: CASSYGTDTQYF.

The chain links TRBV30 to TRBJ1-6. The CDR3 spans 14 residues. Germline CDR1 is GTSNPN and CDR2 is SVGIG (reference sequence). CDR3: CAWSAGSHNSPLHF.

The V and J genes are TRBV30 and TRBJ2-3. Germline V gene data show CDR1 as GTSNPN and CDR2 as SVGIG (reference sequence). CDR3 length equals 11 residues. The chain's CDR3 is CAWSVLDTQYF.

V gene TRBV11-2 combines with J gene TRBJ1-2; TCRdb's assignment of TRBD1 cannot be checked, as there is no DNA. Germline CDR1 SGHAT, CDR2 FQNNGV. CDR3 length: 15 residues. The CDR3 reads CASSSRQVVHYGYTF.

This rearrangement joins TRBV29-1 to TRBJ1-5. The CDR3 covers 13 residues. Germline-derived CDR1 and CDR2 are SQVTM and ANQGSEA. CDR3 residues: CSVVPQGGQPQHF.

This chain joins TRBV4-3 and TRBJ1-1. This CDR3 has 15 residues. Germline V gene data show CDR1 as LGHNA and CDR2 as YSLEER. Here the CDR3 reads CASSQDRRVNTEAFF.